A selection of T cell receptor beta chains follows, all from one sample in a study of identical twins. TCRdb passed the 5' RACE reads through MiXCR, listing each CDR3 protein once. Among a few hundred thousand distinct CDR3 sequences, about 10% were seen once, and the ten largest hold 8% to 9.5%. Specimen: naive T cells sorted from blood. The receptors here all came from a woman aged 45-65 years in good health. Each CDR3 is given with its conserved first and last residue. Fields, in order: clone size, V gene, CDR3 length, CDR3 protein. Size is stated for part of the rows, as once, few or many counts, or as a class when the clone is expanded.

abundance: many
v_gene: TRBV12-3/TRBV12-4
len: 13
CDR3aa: CASSLKVNTEAFF

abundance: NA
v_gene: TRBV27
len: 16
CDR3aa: CASSLSGQGPSGGYTF

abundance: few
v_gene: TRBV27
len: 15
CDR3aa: CASSRTGLPNEKLFF

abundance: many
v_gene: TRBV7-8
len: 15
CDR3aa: CASSLISSGLETQYF

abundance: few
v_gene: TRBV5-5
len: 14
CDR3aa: CASSFQGSNTEAFF

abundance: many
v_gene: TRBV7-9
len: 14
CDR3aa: CASSLVVAQETQYF

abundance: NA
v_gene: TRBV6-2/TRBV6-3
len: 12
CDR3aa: CASSYRTGELFF

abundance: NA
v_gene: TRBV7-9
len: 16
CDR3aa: CASSLVLGGSYNEQFF

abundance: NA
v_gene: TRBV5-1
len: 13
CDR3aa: CASSLDADETQYF

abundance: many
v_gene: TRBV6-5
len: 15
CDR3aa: CASSSGDLAKNIQYF

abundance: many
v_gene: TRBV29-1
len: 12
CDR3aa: CSGQTGGSGAFF

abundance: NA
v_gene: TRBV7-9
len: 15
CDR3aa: CASSVDGTGANVLTF

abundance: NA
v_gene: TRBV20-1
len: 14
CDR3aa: CSAREGRGRLEQYF